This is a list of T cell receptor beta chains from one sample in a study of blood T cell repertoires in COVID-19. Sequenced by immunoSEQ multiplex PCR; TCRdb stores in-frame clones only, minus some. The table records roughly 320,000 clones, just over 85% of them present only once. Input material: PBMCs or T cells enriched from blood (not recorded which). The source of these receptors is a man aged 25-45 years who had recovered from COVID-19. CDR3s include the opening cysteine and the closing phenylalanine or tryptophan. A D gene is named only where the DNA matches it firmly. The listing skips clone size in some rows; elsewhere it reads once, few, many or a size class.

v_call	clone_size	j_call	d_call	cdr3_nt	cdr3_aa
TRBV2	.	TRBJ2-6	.	TGTGCCAGCGGCCTACCGGGACACAACTCCAGGGGGGCCAACGTCCTGACTTTC	CASGLPGHNSRGANVLTF
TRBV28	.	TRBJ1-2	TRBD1	TGTGCCAGCAGCCTTAGCAGACAGGGGGCGGTTGGCTACACCTTC	CASSLSRQGAVGYTF
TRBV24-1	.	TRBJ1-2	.	TGTGCCACCAGTGATGAATCCAGGGCTGGCTACACCTTC	CATSDESRAGYTF
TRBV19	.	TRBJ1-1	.	TGTGCCAGTAGTAAGCCAGGGGTGAGGACTGAAGCTTTCTTT	CASSKPGVRTEAFF
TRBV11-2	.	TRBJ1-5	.	TGTGCCAGCAGCTTAGTGGAGAAACAGCCCCAGCATTTT	CASSLVEKQPQHF
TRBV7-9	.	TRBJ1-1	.	TGTGCCAGCAGCTTAGGTTGGGGCGGGAACACTGAAGCTTTCTTT	CASSLGWGGNTEAFF
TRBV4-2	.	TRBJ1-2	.	TGTGCCAGCAGTGCCGAGCCTACTAACTATGGCTACACCTTC	CASSAEPTNYGYTF
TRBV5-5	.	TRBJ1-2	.	TGTGCCAGCAGCTTACAGTCTATTAACTATGGCTACACCTTC	CASSLQSINYGYTF
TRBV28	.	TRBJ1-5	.	TGTGCCAGCATCCGACAGGGCAATCAGCCCCAGCATTTT	CASIRQGNQPQHF
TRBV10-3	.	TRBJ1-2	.	TGTGCCATCAGTGAAGGACTGCCGGCCTATGGCTACACCTTC	CAISEGLPAYGYTF
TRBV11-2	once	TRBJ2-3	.	TGTGCCAGCAGCTTCGTCAGCGAGGGTACGCAGTATTTT	CASSFVSEGTQYF
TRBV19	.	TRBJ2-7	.	TGTGCCAGTAGTATAGACAGGGGATCCGGTGAGCAGTACTTC	CASSIDRGSGEQYF
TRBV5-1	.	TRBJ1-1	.	TGCGCCAGCAGGAGTGAGGGGGTTACTGAAGCTTTCTTT	CASRSEGVTEAFF
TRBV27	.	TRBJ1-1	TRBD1	TGTGCCAGCAGCTATAAGACAGGGGAGAACACTGAAGCTTTCTTT	CASSYKTGENTEAFF
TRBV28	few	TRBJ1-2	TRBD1	TGTGCCAGCAGTTCGAACAGGGGGCTTGGCTACACCTTC	CASSSNRGLGYTF
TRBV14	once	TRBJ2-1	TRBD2	TGTGCCAGCAGCCCCCATGGGGGGGGGTCCCACAATGAGCAGTTCTTC	CASSPHGGGSHNEQFF
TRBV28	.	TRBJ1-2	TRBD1	TGTGCCAGCAGTGTGGACAGGGCCTTTAATGGCTACACCTTC	CASSVDRAFNGYTF
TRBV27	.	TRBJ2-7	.	TGTGCCAGCAGTTTCCAACAGGGCTTCGAGCAGTACTTC	CASSFQQGFEQYF
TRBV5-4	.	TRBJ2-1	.	TGTGCCAGCAGCTTGACGGGCGGGGGCCCCAATGAGCAGTTCTTC	CASSLTGGGPNEQFF
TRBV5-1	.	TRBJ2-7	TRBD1	TGCGCCAGCAGCGGTAACACAGGGGGCGCCGAGCAGTACTTC	CASSGNTGGAEQYF
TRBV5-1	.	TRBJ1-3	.	TGCGCCAGCAGGACACAGGGCCAGGGAAACACCATATATTTT	CASRTQGQGNTIYF
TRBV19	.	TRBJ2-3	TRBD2	TGTGCCAGTAGCACCAGACTAGCGGGGGACCCAGATACGCAGTATTTT	CASSTRLAGDPDTQYF
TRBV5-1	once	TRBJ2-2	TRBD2	TGCGCCAGCAGCTTTCTAGCGGTTGCGAACACCGGGGAGCTGTTTTTT	CASSFLAVANTGELFF
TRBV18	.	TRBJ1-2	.	TGTGCCAGCTCAACTAACGCGGGGGTCGATGCTGGCTACACCTTC	CASSTNAGVDAGYTF
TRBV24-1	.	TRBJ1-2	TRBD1	TGTGCCACCAGCCACAGGGGCTCTAACTATGGCTACACCTTC	CATSHRGSNYGYTF
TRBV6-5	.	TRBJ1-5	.	TGTGCCAGCACCGGGTGGGTAGGTCGTAAGCCCCAGCATTTT	CASTGWVGRKPQHF
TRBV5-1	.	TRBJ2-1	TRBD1	TGCGCCAGCACCTTGGGGACAGCCTACAATGAGCAGTTCTTC	CASTLGTAYNEQFF
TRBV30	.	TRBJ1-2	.	TGTGCCTGGAGGGCGGTCGGGGGGCGTAGTGCCTATGGCTACACCTTC	CAWRAVGGRSAYGYTF
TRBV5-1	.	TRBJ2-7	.	TGCGCCAGCAGCTTGGGGCAAGACTACGAGCAGTACTTC	CASSLGQDYEQYF
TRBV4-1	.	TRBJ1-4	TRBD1	TGCGCCAGCAGCCAACGACAGGGGGCAGTTAATGAAAAACTGTTTTTT	CASSQRQGAVNEKLFF
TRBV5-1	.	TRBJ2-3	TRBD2	TGCGCCAGCAGCCTGGGACTAGCGGGCGGAACAGATACGCAGTATTTT	CASSLGLAGGTDTQYF
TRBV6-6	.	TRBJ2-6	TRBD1	TGTGCCAGCAGTCGTCCAGCTAAACAGGGGCGAACGACGTGGGCTGGGGCCAACGTCCTGACTTTC	CASSRPAKQGRTTWAGANVLTF
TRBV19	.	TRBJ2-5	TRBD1	TGTGCCAGTAGTGACGGACAGGGTGCCAAAGAGACCCAGTACTTC	CASSDGQGAKETQYF
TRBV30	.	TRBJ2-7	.	TGTGCCTGGAGCCTTTCTGCCGGGACCTACGAGCAGTACTTC	CAWSLSAGTYEQYF
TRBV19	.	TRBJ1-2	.	TGTGCCAGTGCTACAGGGAACACTAACTATGGCTACACCTTC	CASATGNTNYGYTF
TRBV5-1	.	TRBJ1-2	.	TGCGCCAGCAGCTTGGGCCAGGGGACGTTGAGTTATGGCTACACCTTC	CASSLGQGTLSYGYTF
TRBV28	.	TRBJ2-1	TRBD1	TGTGCCAGCCGGACAGGGGGCTTCACGGTGAATGAGCAGTTCTTC	CASRTGGFTVNEQFF
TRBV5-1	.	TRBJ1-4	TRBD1	TGCGCCAGCAGCTTAGGGACAGTAGCAACTAATGAAAAACTGTTTTTT	CASSLGTVATNEKLFF
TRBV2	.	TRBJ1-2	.	TGTGCCAGCAGTGATCCGGAGAACTATGGCTACACCTTC	CASSDPENYGYTF